This TCR beta chain was observed in a study of CD8 T cells in Susac syndrome. V lost 3 bases and J lost 10, with 10 bases in between. The CDR3 loop spans 12 amino acids. Germline loops: CDR1 MNHEY, CDR2 SMNVEV (reference sequence). RNA in amounts of about 0.45 to 1 ug was reverse transcribed with random hexamers. Across 54 Vbeta and 13 Jbeta, TCR beta CDR3 was amplified with immunoSEQ multiplex PCR. TCRdb passed the immunoSEQ multiplex PCR reads through MiXCR, listing each CDR3 protein once. The table records 150,000 to 200,000 distinct CDR3 sequences, over 85% of them present only once. CD8+ and CD4+ T cells were negatively isolated; TEMRA cells were FACS-enriched.

The chain has TRBV27 and TRBJ2-1; possible D gene TRBD2, 6 bases. The sequence came from a human donor in good health. The specimen sequenced was CD4+ T cells from PBMCs. The CDR3 sequence: CASSLEGREQFF. In nucleotides, the CDR3 is TGTGCCAGCAGTTTGGAGGGGAGGGAGCAGTTCTTC.